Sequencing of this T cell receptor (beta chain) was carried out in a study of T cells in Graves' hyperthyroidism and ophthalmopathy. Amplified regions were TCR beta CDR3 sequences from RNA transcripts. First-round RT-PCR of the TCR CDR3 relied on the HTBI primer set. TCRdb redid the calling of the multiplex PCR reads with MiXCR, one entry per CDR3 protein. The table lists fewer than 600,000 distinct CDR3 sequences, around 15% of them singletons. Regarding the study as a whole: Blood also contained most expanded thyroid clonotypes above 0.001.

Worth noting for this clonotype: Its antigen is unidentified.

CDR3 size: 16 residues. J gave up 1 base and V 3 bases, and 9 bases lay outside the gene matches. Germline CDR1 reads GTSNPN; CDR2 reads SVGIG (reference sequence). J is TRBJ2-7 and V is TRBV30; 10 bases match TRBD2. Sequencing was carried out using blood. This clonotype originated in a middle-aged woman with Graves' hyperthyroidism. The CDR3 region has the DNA TGTGCCTGGAGCGCTCTAGCGGGAGTTGGATCCTACGAGCAGTACTTC. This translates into CAWSALAGVGSYEQYF.